The rows below give T cell receptor beta chains drawn from one sample of a study of OX40 agonist ivuxolimab in advanced cancers. Using immunoSEQ multiplex PCR, the repertoire was profiled, and TCRdb retains in-frame clones only, with some absent. This sample carries 55,000 to 60,000 clones, around 83% of them seen once, and the ten largest clones take around 0.7%. The sample was CD4+ or CD8+ T cells sorted from blood, taken in a trial of the OX40 agonist ivuxolimab. Source of these receptors: an adult with an advanced solid tumor such as melanoma, head and neck, liver or kidney cancer. Both conserved end residues are part of each CDR3. A D gene is named only where the DNA matches it firmly. Clone size is shown for a subset of rows, as once, few, many or a class of expanded clone.

v_call: TRBV27
j_call: TRBJ1-5
d_call: NA
clone_size: NA
cdr3_nt: TGTGCCAGCAGTTTAAGACAGCCCAATCAGCCCCAGCATTTT
cdr3_aa: CASSLRQPNQPQHF

v_call: TRBV7-2
j_call: TRBJ1-1
d_call: NA
clone_size: NA
cdr3_nt: TGTGCCAGCAGCTTCCCCCCAGGATCGAACACTGAAGCTTTCTTT
cdr3_aa: CASSFPPGSNTEAFF

v_call: TRBV6-5
j_call: TRBJ1-5
d_call: NA
clone_size: NA
cdr3_nt: TGTGCCAGCAGTGGGGGACAACCCAATCAGCCCCAGCATTTT
cdr3_aa: CASSGGQPNQPQHF

v_call: TRBV30
j_call: TRBJ2-1
d_call: NA
clone_size: NA
cdr3_nt: TGTGCCTGGAGTGTATCCGGCTCCTACAATGAGCAGTTCTTC
cdr3_aa: CAWSVSGSYNEQFF

v_call: TRBV30
j_call: TRBJ2-3
d_call: NA
clone_size: NA
cdr3_nt: TGTGCCGGGACCGGGACGGGGACAGATACGCAGTATTTT
cdr3_aa: CAGTGTGTDTQYF

v_call: TRBV7-3
j_call: TRBJ1-1
d_call: TRBD1
clone_size: NA
cdr3_nt: TGTGCCAGCAGCCTCGACAGGGGGTCTCGCACTGAAGCTTTCTTT
cdr3_aa: CASSLDRGSRTEAFF

v_call: TRBV7-8
j_call: TRBJ2-3
d_call: NA
clone_size: NA
cdr3_nt: TGTGCCAGCGGTTTCACAGATACGCAGTATTTT
cdr3_aa: CASGFTDTQYF

v_call: TRBV29-1
j_call: TRBJ1-1
d_call: NA
clone_size: NA
cdr3_nt: TGCAGCGTTGGAATTACAGGGTTCAACACTGAAGCTTTCTTT
cdr3_aa: CSVGITGFNTEAFF

v_call: TRBV18
j_call: TRBJ1-5
d_call: NA
clone_size: NA
cdr3_nt: TGTGCCACCTCGGGGGGTAGCAATCAGCCCCAGCATTTT
cdr3_aa: CATSGGSNQPQHF

v_call: TRBV6-1
j_call: TRBJ1-2
d_call: NA
clone_size: NA
cdr3_nt: TGTGCCAGCAGTTTCGCGTTCGGAGGAGGCTACACCTTC
cdr3_aa: CASSFAFGGGYTF

v_call: TRBV5-8
j_call: TRBJ2-5
d_call: NA
clone_size: few
cdr3_nt: TGTGCCAGCAGGGCCGGCCTCGGGACCCAGTACTTC
cdr3_aa: CASRAGLGTQYF

v_call: TRBV27
j_call: TRBJ1-2
d_call: TRBD1
clone_size: NA
cdr3_nt: TGTGCCACCGCGACAGGGGGCTATGGCTACACCTTC
cdr3_aa: CATATGGYGYTF

v_call: TRBV2
j_call: TRBJ1-2
d_call: NA
clone_size: once
cdr3_nt: TGTGCCAGCAGTGGTGACAGCCCGTACACCTTC
cdr3_aa: CASSGDSPYTF

v_call: TRBV9
j_call: TRBJ1-2
d_call: NA
clone_size: NA
cdr3_nt: TGTGCCAGCAGCCCCGGGACTCTCCTTTGGGGTGGCTACACCTTC
cdr3_aa: CASSPGTLLWGGYTF

v_call: TRBV9
j_call: TRBJ1-3
d_call: NA
clone_size: NA
cdr3_nt: TGTGCCAGCAGCGTAGTTCCAGGGGCGGGAAACACCATATATTTT
cdr3_aa: CASSVVPGAGNTIYF

v_call: TRBV4-1
j_call: TRBJ2-7
d_call: TRBD1
clone_size: once
cdr3_nt: TGCGCCAGCAGCCAAGACCCGACAGGGTCCTACGAGCAGTACTTC
cdr3_aa: CASSQDPTGSYEQYF

v_call: TRBV7-9
j_call: TRBJ2-7
d_call: NA
clone_size: NA
cdr3_nt: TGTGCCAGCAGCTTAGCCCTCGAGCAGTACTTC
cdr3_aa: CASSLALEQYF

v_call: TRBV30
j_call: TRBJ1-2
d_call: NA
clone_size: few
cdr3_nt: TGTGCCTGGAGAAAAGGGGGCTACACCTTC
cdr3_aa: CAWRKGGYTF

v_call: TRBV30
j_call: TRBJ2-3
d_call: TRBD2
clone_size: NA
cdr3_nt: TGTGCCTGGATACCTCTAGCGGGAGGGCCAGATACGCAGTATTTT
cdr3_aa: CAWIPLAGGPDTQYF

v_call: TRBV7-8
j_call: TRBJ1-2
d_call: NA
clone_size: NA
cdr3_nt: TGTGCCAGCAGCTTAGTTACGGCTAACTATGGCTACACCTTC
cdr3_aa: CASSLVTANYGYTF

v_call: TRBV11-2
j_call: TRBJ2-1
d_call: NA
clone_size: NA
cdr3_nt: TGTGCCAGCAGCTCCCTCTTTGGGCGGGGACCCTACAATGAGCAGTTCTTC
cdr3_aa: CASSSLFGRGPYNEQFF

v_call: TRBV5-1
j_call: TRBJ2-1
d_call: TRBD2
clone_size: NA
cdr3_nt: TGCGCCAGCAGCCCGACAGGGACTAGCCCTGAGCAGTTCTTC
cdr3_aa: CASSPTGTSPEQFF

v_call: TRBV7-9
j_call: TRBJ2-3
d_call: TRBD2
clone_size: NA
cdr3_nt: TGTGCCAGCAGCCGGGCGGCTAGCGGGGGGGCTTATACGCAGTATTTT
cdr3_aa: CASSRAASGGAYTQYF

v_call: TRBV13
j_call: TRBJ2-3
d_call: TRBD2
clone_size: NA
cdr3_nt: TGTGCCAGCAGCCCGGGACTAGCGGGAGGTAGAGGAACGCAGTATTTT
cdr3_aa: CASSPGLAGGRGTQYF

v_call: TRBV18
j_call: TRBJ1-5
d_call: NA
clone_size: NA
cdr3_nt: TGTGCCAGCTCACCACCAGGCCGTACGGGTAGTCAGCCCCAGCATTTT
cdr3_aa: CASSPPGRTGSQPQHF

v_call: TRBV5-6
j_call: TRBJ2-5
d_call: NA
clone_size: NA
cdr3_nt: TGTGCCAGCAGCTTGCCCGGGATACAAGAGACCCAGTACTTC
cdr3_aa: CASSLPGIQETQYF

v_call: TRBV28
j_call: TRBJ1-3
d_call: NA
clone_size: NA
cdr3_nt: TGTGCCAGCAGTTCCTGGGCCGCTGGAAACACCATATATTTT
cdr3_aa: CASSSWAAGNTIYF

v_call: TRBV29-1
j_call: TRBJ1-2
d_call: NA
clone_size: NA
cdr3_nt: TGCAGCGTAGACGACAGCTCCCACTATGGCTACACCTTC
cdr3_aa: CSVDDSSHYGYTF

v_call: TRBV10-3
j_call: TRBJ1-4
d_call: TRBD1
clone_size: NA
cdr3_nt: TGTGCCATCAGTAAGGGACAGGGGCACGAAAAACTGTTTTTT
cdr3_aa: CAISKGQGHEKLFF

v_call: TRBV9
j_call: TRBJ2-3
d_call: NA
clone_size: NA
cdr3_nt: TGTGCCAGCAGCGTAGATTCGGCTTTCACAGATACGCAGTATTTT
cdr3_aa: CASSVDSAFTDTQYF

v_call: TRBV18
j_call: TRBJ2-6
d_call: TRBD1
clone_size: NA
cdr3_nt: TGTGCCAGCTCACCACCTGACAGGGCTGGGGCCAACGTCCTGACTTTC
cdr3_aa: CASSPPDRAGANVLTF

v_call: TRBV2
j_call: TRBJ2-2
d_call: NA
clone_size: once
cdr3_nt: TGTGCCAGCAGTGGGACCGGGCGGAGCACCGGGGAGCTGTTTTTT
cdr3_aa: CASSGTGRSTGELFF

v_call: TRBV7-9
j_call: TRBJ1-6
d_call: NA
clone_size: NA
cdr3_nt: TGTGCCAGCAGCTTAACGGATTCACCCCTCCACTTT
cdr3_aa: CASSLTDSPLHF

v_call: TRBV29-1
j_call: TRBJ2-4
d_call: NA
clone_size: NA
cdr3_nt: TGCAGCGTTGAAGAAGTTGGGACCCCCAAAAACATTCAGTACTTC
cdr3_aa: CSVEEVGTPKNIQYF

v_call: TRBV7-2
j_call: TRBJ1-4
d_call: NA
clone_size: NA
cdr3_nt: TGTGCCAGCAGCCGTACGAGGCAGCGGGGTGAAAAACTGTTTTTT
cdr3_aa: CASSRTRQRGEKLFF

v_call: TRBV4-2
j_call: TRBJ2-6
d_call: NA
clone_size: NA
cdr3_nt: TGTGCCAGCAGCCAAGTGGAGCAGGGAAGCTCTGGGGCCAACGTCCTGACTTTC
cdr3_aa: CASSQVEQGSSGANVLTF

v_call: TRBV7-8
j_call: TRBJ2-2
d_call: TRBD2
clone_size: NA
cdr3_nt: TGTGCCAGCAGCTTAAGACTAGCGGGCTACACCGGGGAGCTGTTTTTT
cdr3_aa: CASSLRLAGYTGELFF

v_call: TRBV6-6
j_call: TRBJ2-1
d_call: TRBD2
clone_size: few
cdr3_nt: TGTGCCTGCCGGGGGGGGTCCTACAATGAGCAGTTCTTC
cdr3_aa: CACRGGSYNEQFF

v_call: TRBV5-8
j_call: TRBJ2-1
d_call: TRBD2
clone_size: NA
cdr3_nt: TGTGCCAGCAGCCCCGGGACTAGCGGGAATCAGAACAATGAGCAGTTCTTC
cdr3_aa: CASSPGTSGNQNNEQFF

v_call: TRBV7-8
j_call: TRBJ1-2
d_call: NA
clone_size: once
cdr3_nt: TGTGCCAGCAGCTTAGCCCGGGCCTCAGGGAGCTACACCTTC
cdr3_aa: CASSLARASGSYTF

v_call: TRBV5-4
j_call: TRBJ2-6
d_call: NA
clone_size: NA
cdr3_nt: TGTGCCAGCAGCTTAGGTTATACGGGTGTTGGAGGGGCCAACGTCCTGACTTTC
cdr3_aa: CASSLGYTGVGGANVLTF

v_call: TRBV19
j_call: TRBJ2-2
d_call: TRBD2
clone_size: NA
cdr3_nt: TGTGCCAGCAAGGGTAGCGGGAGGGCCAGCACCGGGGAGCTGTTTTTT
cdr3_aa: CASKGSGRASTGELFF

v_call: TRBV11-2
j_call: TRBJ1-6
d_call: NA
clone_size: NA
cdr3_nt: TGTGCCAGCAGTTCTGTCTCACCCCTCCACTTT
cdr3_aa: CASSSVSPLHF

v_call: TRBV6-5
j_call: TRBJ1-2
d_call: NA
clone_size: NA
cdr3_nt: TGTGCCAGCAGTTCCGGAGGGGCCCTTGGCACCTTC
cdr3_aa: CASSSGGALGTF

v_call: TRBV7-9
j_call: TRBJ2-3
d_call: NA
clone_size: NA
cdr3_nt: TGTGCCAGCAGCCCGAGGCGAAGCACAGATACGCAGTATTTT
cdr3_aa: CASSPRRSTDTQYF

v_call: TRBV6-1
j_call: TRBJ1-2
d_call: NA
clone_size: once
cdr3_nt: TGTGCCAGCAGTGTTGGACGGACGGGTGGCTACACCTTC
cdr3_aa: CASSVGRTGGYTF

v_call: TRBV5-6
j_call: TRBJ2-1
d_call: TRBD2
clone_size: NA
cdr3_nt: TGTGCCAGCAGGGGGCGGGGGGGCCCCAATGAGCAGTTCTTC
cdr3_aa: CASRGRGGPNEQFF

v_call: TRBV14
j_call: TRBJ2-5
d_call: NA
clone_size: NA
cdr3_nt: TGTGCCAGCAGCCACCGATGGACGGGCCGGCAAGAGACCCAGTACTTC
cdr3_aa: CASSHRWTGRQETQYF

v_call: TRBV19
j_call: TRBJ1-2
d_call: NA
clone_size: few
cdr3_nt: TGTGCCAGTTCCACGGGCCTGCAGTCGGCGGGCTACACCTTC
cdr3_aa: CASSTGLQSAGYTF

v_call: TRBV7-3
j_call: TRBJ2-3
d_call: NA
clone_size: NA
cdr3_nt: TGTGCCAGCAGCCCTCGTGTTTTCGGGAGCGGCACAGATACGCAGTATTTT
cdr3_aa: CASSPRVFGSGTDTQYF

v_call: TRBV11-2
j_call: TRBJ2-1
d_call: NA
clone_size: NA
cdr3_nt: TGTGCCAGCAGCTTAGGAGGGAGGCTTTACAATGAGCAGTTCTTC
cdr3_aa: CASSLGGRLYNEQFF

v_call: TRBV7-8
j_call: TRBJ2-1
d_call: NA
clone_size: once
cdr3_nt: TGTGCCAGCAGCCCTGGGCCGACTTGGGTTTGGGAGCAGTTCTTC
cdr3_aa: CASSPGPTWVWEQFF

v_call: TRBV29-1
j_call: TRBJ2-7
d_call: TRBD2
clone_size: NA
cdr3_nt: TGCAGCGTTGATGGCGGGAGGGTAGGCGAGCAGTACTTC
cdr3_aa: CSVDGGRVGEQYF

v_call: TRBV5-1
j_call: TRBJ2-2
d_call: NA
clone_size: NA
cdr3_nt: TGCGCTAGCACCTATTCCCCCGGGGGGAACACCGGGGAGCTGTTTTTT
cdr3_aa: CASTYSPGGNTGELFF

v_call: TRBV5-6
j_call: TRBJ2-7
d_call: NA
clone_size: NA
cdr3_nt: TGTGCCAGCCGAATCTACTTCTCCTACGAGCAGTACTTC
cdr3_aa: CASRIYFSYEQYF

v_call: TRBV7-9
j_call: TRBJ1-2
d_call: NA
clone_size: once
cdr3_nt: TGTGCCAGCAGCTTACCGCCGGGGGGAATCGGCTACACCTTC
cdr3_aa: CASSLPPGGIGYTF

v_call: TRBV6-6
j_call: TRBJ1-5
d_call: TRBD1
clone_size: NA
cdr3_nt: TGTGCCAGCAGTCTACGGGACAGTAAACAGCCCCAGCATTTT
cdr3_aa: CASSLRDSKQPQHF